What follows are 18 T cell receptor beta chains derived from one specimen sequenced in a study of cytomegalovirus exposure and HLA in healthy donors. This PCR relied on a set of 60 Vbeta primers and 13 Jbeta primers. This table comes from immunoSEQ multiplex PCR, and its TCRdb copy is limited to in-frame clones, with some not included. Of 100,000 to 150,000 clones listed, about four fifths are singletons. Material for sequencing was PBMCs. All receptors come from a woman between 40 and 55 years old in good health and CMV-seropositive.

This chain uses TRBV6-1 with TRBJ1-5; tentatively, D is TRBD1 (5 bases). The germline V and J ends were trimmed by 1 base and 2 bases, with 9 bases remaining between them. This CDR3 is 15 amino acids long. The germline gives CDR1 MNHNS, CDR2 SASEGT. CDR3 loop: CASSEERGGNQPQHF. CDR3 sequence (DNA): TGTGCCAGCAGTGAAGAAAGGGGTGGCAATCAGCCCCAGCATTTT.

V usage is TRBV7-6 and J usage is TRBJ2-1; D remains ambiguous. V dropped 10 bases and J dropped 8 bases, with 18 bases sitting between them. Germline assignment: CDR1 SGHVS and CDR2 FNYEAQ. This CDR3 spans 13 amino acids. CDR3 in amino acids: CATRQGFSYEQFF. CDR3 DNA: TGTGCCACCCGACAAGGCTTTTCATATGAGCAGTTCTTC.

This sequence joins TRBV4-3 and TRBJ1-2, with D hard to call. Per germline, CDR1 LGHNA and CDR2 YSLEER. V was clipped by 0 bases and J by 8 bases, with 16 bases between them. The CDR3 consists of 15 residues. The CDR3 region has the DNA TGCGCCAGCAGCCAAGATTTAGCCCCGGGTCGCGGCTACACCTTC. Translated: CASSQDLAPGRGYTF.

This clone counts as medium-sized (0.01 to 0.1%). This rearrangement joins TRBV4-3 to TRBJ2-6; D gene ambiguous. The germline V gene has CDR1 LGHNA and CDR2 YSLEER. The CDR3 loop spans 15 amino acids. Trimming removed 0 bases from V and 2 bases from J, with 5 bases in between. The CDR3 DNA is TGCGCCAGCAGCCAAGATCTAGCTGGGGCCAACGTCCTGACTTTC. It encodes CASSQDLAGANVLTF.

The chain combines TRBV4-3 with TRBJ2-3; TRBD1 matches at 8 bases. Germline-derived CDR1 and CDR2 are LGHNA and YSLEER. V dropped 1 base and J dropped 2; count of bases not matched to a gene: 8. This CDR3 spans 17 amino acids. CDR3 sequence (DNA): TGCGCCAGCAGCCAAGTTGAAACAGGGGGGTCCACAGATACGCAGTATTTT. Translation gives CASSQVETGGSTDTQYF.

V usage is TRBV6-5 and J usage is TRBJ2-7, with TRBD2 matching over 7 bases. The germline gives CDR1 MNHEY, CDR2 SVGAGI. There are 13 residues in the CDR3. V lost 6 bases and J lost 7; bases outside the gene matches: 9. The CDR3 reads CASRREPTGEQYF. Here the CDR3 DNA reads TGTGCCAGCAGGCGGGAGCCCACGGGAGAGCAGTACTTC.

The chain recombines TRBV6-5 with TRBJ2-3; D perhaps matches TRBD1 (5 bases). This CDR3 is 15 amino acids long. V was pared by 5 bases and J by 0 bases, with 12 bases between. The V gene's germline CDR1 is MNHEY and CDR2 SVGAGI. CDR3 sequence (DNA): TGTGCCAGCAGTGGGATCAGGGTGAGCACAGATACGCAGTATTTT. This translates into CASSGIRVSTDTQYF.

This clone was seen more than once but under ten times. This chain links TRBV4-2 with TRBJ1-4; TRBD1 is a possible D gene (6 bases). CDR1 and CDR2 (germline): LGHNA, YNFKEQ. The CDR3 consists of 17 residues. Trimming took 1 base from V and 1 from J, leaving 13 bases between them. CDR3 sequence reads: CASSQVLKQGTNEKLFF. The CDR3 DNA reads TGTGCCAGCAGCCAAGTCCTAAAACAGGGAACTAATGAAAAACTGTTTTTT.

Note on this clone: One junction end disagrees with the germline gene, perhaps due to a read error. The chain employs TRBV5-6 and TRBJ1-1; D not certain. Germline V gene lookup returns CDR1 SGHDT and CDR2 YYEEEE. The CDR3 is 11 residues long. The CDR3 is CASKLNAEAFF. CDR3 in DNA: TGTGCCAGCAAGCTGAACGCTGAAGCTTTCTTT. Combining the CDR3 with reference TRBV5-6 and TRBJ1-1 gives the whole variable domain DAGVTQSPTHLIKTRGQQVTLRCSPKSGHDTVSWYQQALGQGPQFIFQYYEEEERQRGNFPDRFSGHQFPNYSSELNVNALLLGDSALYLCASKLNAEAFFGQGTRLTVV.

The rearrangement joins TRBV5-1 to TRBJ2-2, with 7 bases matching TRBD1. The CDR3 contains 14 residues. Germline CDR1 reads SGHRS; CDR2 reads YFSETQ. With 6 bases clipped from V and 8 bases from J, the junction kept 10 bases outside the gene matches. The CDR3 bases are TGCGCCAGCACATCGACAGGGTCTCTTGGGGAGCTGTTTTTT. Its translation is CASTSTGSLGELFF.

The V and J genes are TRBV6-1 and TRBJ2-5; perhaps TRBD2 as D (6 bases). The J call could be wrong; TRBJ2-7 is a better fit for the DNA end. The CDR3 has 14 residues. Germline lookup yields CDR1 MNHNS and CDR2 SASEGT. In DNA form, the CDR3 reads TGTGCCAGCGGGACCGGGACTGCTATTTACGAGCAGTACTTC. Amino acid sequence: CASGTGTAIYEQYF.

The chain combines TRBV7-3 with TRBJ2-5, with no clear D. CDR1 SGHTA and CDR2 FQGTGA come from the germline V gene. This CDR3 has 13 residues. V gave up 1 base and J gave up 5 bases, with 8 bases separating them. The CDR3 is CASSLNAGETQYF. In nucleotides, the CDR3 is TGTGCCAGCAGCTTAAACGCCGGGGAGACCCAGTACTTC. The whole variable domain, remainder taken from reference TRBV7-3 and TRBJ2-5, is GAGVSQTPSNKVTEKGKYVELRCDPISGHTALYWYRQSLGQGPEFLIYFQGTGAADDSGLPNDRFFAVRPEGSVSTLKIQRTERGDSAVYLCASSLNAGETQYFGPGTRLLVL.

This clone was found a few times. The chain carries TRBV7-3 and TRBJ2-1; weak D call: TRBD2 (5 bases). CDR3 length equals 17 residues. V was pared by 2 bases and J by 0 bases, with 14 bases between. CDR1 and CDR2 (germline): SGHTA, FQGTGA. CDR3 in DNA: TGTGCCAGCAGCTTAGAGGGTCGGACGAGCTCCTACAATGAGCAGTTCTTC. This codes for CASSLEGRTSSYNEQFF.

The chain couples TRBV5-1 to TRBJ2-5; TRBD1 aligns across 10 bases. Judging by the DNA end, TRBJ2-7 fits better; the J call may be wrong. Germline V CDR1 and CDR2: SGHRS, YFSETQ. The CDR3 spans 15 residues. The CDR3 DNA reads as TGCGCCAGCAGCGGCGGGGACAGGGGATCCTACGAGCAGTACTTC. This encodes CASSGGDRGSYEQYF.

CDR3 DNA: TGTGCCAGCAGTTCACCGGGACGGGGGAACTCCGAGCAGTACTTC. Protein product: CASSSPGRGNSEQYF. This chain connects TRBV6-5 to TRBJ2-7; tentatively, D is TRBD2 (6 bases). Germline loops: CDR1 MNHEY, CDR2 SVGAGI. The CDR3 covers 15 residues. Trimming removed 4 bases at V and 6 bases at J, with 19 bases between.

J is TRBJ1-4 and V is TRBV28; maybe TRBD1 (6 bases). The V gene lost 4 bases and the J gene lost 0 bases, with 12 bases spanning the gap. Germline V lookup: CDR1 MDHEN, CDR2 SYDVKM. The CDR3 runs to 16 residues. The CDR3 DNA reads as TGTGCCAGCAGTTCTCCATCAGGGGCAACTAATGAAAAACTGTTTTTT. It yields the protein CASSSPSGATNEKLFF.

The V and J genes are TRBV5-1 and TRBJ1-6; TRBD1 aligns across 9 bases. With 5 bases clipped from V and 13 bases from J, the junction kept 10 bases outside the gene matches. Germline V gives CDR1 SGHRS, CDR2 YFSETQ. The CDR3 has 14 amino acids. CDR3 residues: CASRYGTGRNPLHF. The CDR3 region has the DNA TGCGCCAGCAGGTACGGGACAGGGAGAAATCCCCTCCACTTT. Using reference TRBV5-1 and TRBJ1-6 for the parts outside the CDR3, the full variable domain is KAGVTQTPRYLIKTRGQQVTLSCSPISGHRSVSWYQQTPGQGLQFLFEYFSETQRNKGNFPGRFSGRQFSNSRSEMNVSTLELGDSALYLCASRYGTGRNPLHFGNGTRLTVT.

The CDR3 sequence: CAWSRQGRSGNTIYF. DNA of the CDR3: TGTGCCTGGAGTCGACAGGGTCGCTCTGGAAACACCATATATTTT. This chain connects TRBV30 to TRBJ1-3, with 7 bases lining up with TRBD1. Germline assignment: CDR1 GTSNPN and CDR2 SVGIG (reference sequence). This CDR3 region has 15 residues. Losses at the gene ends were 2 bases for V and 0 bases for J; bases not matched to a gene: 4.